This T cell receptor (beta chain) was recorded in a study of shared clonotypes between healthy human individuals (dated by TCRdb to about 2020). Concerning the study at large: The cohort comprised a couple of women and three men aged 18 to 49 years. For each donor, CD4 naive and CD4 memory were each run on three plates, CD8 naive on two plates, and CD8 memory on one plate. The study deeply sequenced blood TCR repertoires of five healthy adults to estimate repertoire size and the extent of clonotype sharing between individuals. To increase sequencing depth and limit assay-specific biases, TCR repertoire library preparation and sequencing were carried out by different laboratories using diverse techniques. Per donor, leukapheresis produced somewhere between about 0.9 and 10 billion PBMCs. Results the study describes overall, beyond this receptor: Clonotypes shared by all four sorted-subset donors showed higher generation probabilities than non-shared clonotypes. Naive subsets generally had larger estimated clonotype richness than memory subsets did. Sampling was restricted to blood, and TCR repertoires in tissue are likely to differ from TCR repertoires in blood. Even with the large sequencing depth, rarefaction of the sorted-subset datasets indicated that sequencing was incomplete. Because the study included a small number of donors, the genetic and exposure-history diversity represented was limited. Pairwise subsampling indicated that sequencing depth was expected to affect the degree of clonotype sharing among donors. Across a handful of donors, approximately 5% of naive CD4, 3% to 3.5% of naive CD8, 2% to 2.5% of memory CD4, and roughly 0.4% of memory CD8 clonotypes were shared.

Donors were healthy HIV-negative adults with no recently reported acute infections or vaccinations. All donors were Caucasian adults living in Nashville, Tennessee, USA. Magnetic negative selection was used to enrich CD4+ T cells, after which naive cells were positively selected on CD45RA and the negative fraction became the memory subset. Blood was obtained by leukapheresis, after which PBMCs were separated by Ficoll-Histopaque density gradient centrifugation and cryopreserved in liquid nitrogen vapor phase. Analytical flow cytometry was used to check the purity and quantity of every magnetically sorted T cell population. Each sorted fraction had its genomic DNA isolated and then quantified by UV absorbance on a Nanodrop 2000c. Using the deep immunoSEQ assay, TCR CDR3 regions were amplified from genomic DNA by multiplex PCR. Extracted genomic DNA from each cell subset was distributed evenly across all wells of several immunoSEQ 96-well plates, and each plate was treated as a replicate. For sorted subsets, 200 to 250 ng of genomic DNA, equivalent to some 33,000 T cell genomes, went into each replicate PCR. Purified libraries were quantified with a Qubit 3.0 fluorometer, sized on a Bioanalyzer 2100, and re-quantified with the KAPA Library Quantification kit. A separate single-read 150-cycle Illumina NextSeq 550 flow cell was used to sequence each immunoSEQ 96-well plate. On the study's bioinformatics: Because only junctional sequences without quality scores were contained in the immunoSEQ output, filtering matching that applied to full-length reads could not be performed. Sequences were annotated with PyIR, a Python wrapper for IgBLAST v1.9, using IMGT germline references to assign V/J genes and CDR3. Reads were filtered out if the reads had weak V/J assignments (E-value above 1e-6), no CDR3, stop codons, out-of-frame junctions, or ambiguous translated residues. V3J clonotypes were defined by identical inferred V gene, J gene, and CDR3 amino acid sequence. To compute the percentage overlap between repertoires, the number of shared unique clonotypes was divided by the size of the smaller repertoire. Repertoire richness was assessed with RTK rarefaction, the Chao1 estimator, and Recon v2.1 estimates of unobserved clonotypes. OLGA was used to compute generation probabilities for all TCRbeta clonotypes that the gDNA method yielded from several donors. Here the immuneACCESS table is served through TCRdb, limited to in-frame sequences with V and J called. Missing clones are a known gap in these copies; in checked studies unresolved V genes cover under half, and the rest lacks a known reason. Clone size and V and J calls were adopted from that table, with D and trimming inferred from the DNA. The sample includes a few million clones, with less than 95% observed a single time. The top ten hold 0.3% to 0.45% of the sample.

Trimming removed 6 bases from V and 0 bases from J; the gene matches leave 2 bases unexplained. The germline V gene gives CDR1 as SNHLY and CDR2 as FYNNEI. Including cysteine and phenylalanine, the CDR3 has 15 amino acids. CDR3 DNA only is kept here, 45 bases in frame from base 1. With respect to this clone: This receptor's antigen is unknown. It has no much larger one-base neighbor in the sample; base qualities were not kept.

This chain is built from TRBV2 and TRBJ2-1, and 10 bases in between align with TRBD2. The TCR comes from a young man in good health. Some clones in this sample may be carry-over from other donors' samples. The sequenced sample consisted of naive CD4+ T cells from PBMCs. The sample's cell subset or site label, in plain terms: CD45RA+ positively selected. CDR3 reads: CASRLAGLSYNEQFF. The DNA reads TGTGCCAGCAGACTAGCGGGACTCTCCTACAATGAGCAGTTCTTC. The reference TRBV2 and TRBJ2-1 proteins fill in what lies around the CDR3, so the full variable domain reads EPEVTQTPSHQVTQMGQEVILRCVPISNHLYFYWYRQILGQKVEFLVSFYNNEISEKSEIFDDQFSVERPDGSNFTLKIRSTKLEDSAMYFCASRLAGLSYNEQFFGPGTRLTVL.